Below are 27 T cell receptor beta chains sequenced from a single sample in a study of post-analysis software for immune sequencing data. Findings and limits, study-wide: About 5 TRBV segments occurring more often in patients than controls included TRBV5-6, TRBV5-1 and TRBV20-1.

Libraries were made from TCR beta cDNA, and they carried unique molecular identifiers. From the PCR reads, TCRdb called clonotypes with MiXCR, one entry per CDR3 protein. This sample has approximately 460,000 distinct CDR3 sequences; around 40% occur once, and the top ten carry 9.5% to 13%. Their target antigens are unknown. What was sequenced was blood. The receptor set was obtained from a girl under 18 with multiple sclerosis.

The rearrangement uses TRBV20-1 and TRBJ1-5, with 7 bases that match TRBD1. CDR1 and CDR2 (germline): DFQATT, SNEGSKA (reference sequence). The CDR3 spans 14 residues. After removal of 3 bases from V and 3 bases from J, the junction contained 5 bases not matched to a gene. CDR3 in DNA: TGCAGTGCTAGTTCGGGACAGTTCAATCAGCCCCAGCATTTT. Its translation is CSASSGQFNQPQHF.

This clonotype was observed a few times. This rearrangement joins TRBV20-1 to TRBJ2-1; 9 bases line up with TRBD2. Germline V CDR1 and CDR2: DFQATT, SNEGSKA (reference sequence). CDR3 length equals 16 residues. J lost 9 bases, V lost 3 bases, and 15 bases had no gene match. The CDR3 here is CSARPPGRGLAVEQFF. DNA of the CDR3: TGCAGTGCTAGGCCCCCCGGGCGGGGACTAGCAGTTGAGCAGTTCTTC.

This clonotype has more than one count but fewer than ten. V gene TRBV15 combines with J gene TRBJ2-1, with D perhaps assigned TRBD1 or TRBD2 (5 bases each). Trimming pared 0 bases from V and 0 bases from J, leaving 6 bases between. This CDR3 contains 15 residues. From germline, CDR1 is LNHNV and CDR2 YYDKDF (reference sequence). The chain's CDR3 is CATSREGVSYNEQFF. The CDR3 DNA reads TGTGCCACCAGCAGAGAGGGGGTCTCCTACAATGAGCAGTTCTTC. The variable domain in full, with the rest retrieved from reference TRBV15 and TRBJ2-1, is DAMVIQNPRYQVTQFGKPVTLSCSQTLNHNVMYWYQQKSSQAPKLLFHYYDKDFNNEADTPDNFQSRRPNTSFCFLDIRSPGLGDTAMYLCATSREGVSYNEQFFGPGTRLTVL.

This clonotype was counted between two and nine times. CDR3 amino acids: CSASGGEKGETQYF. CDR3 bases: TGCAGTGCTAGCGGCGGGGAGAAGGGAGAGACCCAGTACTTC. The chain is built from TRBV20-1 and TRBJ2-5; TRBD2 might be the D (6 bases). The CDR3 has 14 amino acids. CDR1 and CDR2 (germline): DFQATT, SNEGSKA (reference sequence). With 3 bases removed from V and 4 bases from J, the gap between germline ends came to 15 bases.

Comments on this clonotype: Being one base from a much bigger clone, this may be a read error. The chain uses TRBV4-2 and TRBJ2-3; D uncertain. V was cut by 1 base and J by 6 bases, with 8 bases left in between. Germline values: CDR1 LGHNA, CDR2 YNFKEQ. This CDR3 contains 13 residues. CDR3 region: CASSQVLCDTQYF. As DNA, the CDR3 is TGTGCCAGCAGCCAAGTACTGTGCGATACGCAGTATTTT.

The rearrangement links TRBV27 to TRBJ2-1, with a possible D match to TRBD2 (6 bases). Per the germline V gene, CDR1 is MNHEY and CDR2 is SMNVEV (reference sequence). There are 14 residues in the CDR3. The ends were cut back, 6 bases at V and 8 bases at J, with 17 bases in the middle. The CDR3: CASREGEKEHEQFF. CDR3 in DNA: TGTGCCAGCAGGGAGGGCGAGAAGGAGCATGAGCAGTTCTTC.

The CDR3 nucleotides read TGTGCCAGCAGCCAGGGACTGTACAATGAGCAGTTCTTC. As protein: CASSQGLYNEQFF. V usage is TRBV3-1 and J usage is TRBJ2-1, with D possibly TRBD2 on 6 matching bases. The length of the CDR3 is 13 residues. Germline V gives CDR1 LGHDT, CDR2 YNNKEL (reference sequence). Trimming stripped 3 bases from V and 4 bases from J, with 7 bases between.

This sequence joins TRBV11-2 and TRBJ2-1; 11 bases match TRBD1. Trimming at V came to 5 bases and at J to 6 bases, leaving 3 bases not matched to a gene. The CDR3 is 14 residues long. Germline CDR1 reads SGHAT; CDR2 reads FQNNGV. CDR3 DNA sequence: TGTGCCAGCAGCCCAGGACAGGGGGCCAATGAGCAGTTCTTC. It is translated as CASSPGQGANEQFF.

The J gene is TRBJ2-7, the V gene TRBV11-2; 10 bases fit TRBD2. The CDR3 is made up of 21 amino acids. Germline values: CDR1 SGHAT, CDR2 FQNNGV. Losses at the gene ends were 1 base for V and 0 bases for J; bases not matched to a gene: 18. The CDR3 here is CASSLVSRRGLAGARSYEQYF. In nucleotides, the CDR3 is TGTGCCAGCAGCTTAGTCTCGCGAAGGGGGCTAGCGGGAGCTCGCTCCTACGAGCAGTACTTC. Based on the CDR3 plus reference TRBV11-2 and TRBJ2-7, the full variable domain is EAGVAQSPRYKIIEKRQSVAFWCNPISGHATLYWYQQILGQGPKLLIQFQNNGVVDDSQLPKDRFSAERLKGVDSTLKIQPAKLEDSAVYLCASSLVSRRGLAGARSYEQYFGPGTRLTVT.

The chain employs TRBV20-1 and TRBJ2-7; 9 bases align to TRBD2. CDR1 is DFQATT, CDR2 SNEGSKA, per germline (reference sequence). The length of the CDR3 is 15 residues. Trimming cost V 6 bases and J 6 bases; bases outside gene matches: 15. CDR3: CSAQGPGGRAGEQYF. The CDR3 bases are TGCAGTGCACAGGGACCTGGCGGGAGGGCCGGCGAGCAGTACTTC.

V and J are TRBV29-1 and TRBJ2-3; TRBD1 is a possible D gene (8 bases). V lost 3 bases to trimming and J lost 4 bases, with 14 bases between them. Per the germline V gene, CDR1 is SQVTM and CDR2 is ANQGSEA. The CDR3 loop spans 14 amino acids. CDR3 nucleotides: TGCAGCGTTGACCGGACAGGGAGGGCAGATACGCAGTATTTT. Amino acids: CSVDRTGRADTQYF.

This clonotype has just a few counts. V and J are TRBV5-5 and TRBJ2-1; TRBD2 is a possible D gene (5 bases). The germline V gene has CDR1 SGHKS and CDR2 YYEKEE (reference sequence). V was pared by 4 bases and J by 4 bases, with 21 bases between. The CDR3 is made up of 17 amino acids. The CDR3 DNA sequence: TGTGCCAGCAGCCGGGGAGCGGCTCTCCCAGCATACAATGAGCAGTTCTTC. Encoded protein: CASSRGAALPAYNEQFF.

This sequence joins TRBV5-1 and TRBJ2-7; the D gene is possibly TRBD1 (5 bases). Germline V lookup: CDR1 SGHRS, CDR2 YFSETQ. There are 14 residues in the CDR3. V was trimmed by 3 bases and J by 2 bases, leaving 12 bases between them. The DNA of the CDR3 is TGCGCCAGCAGCTCGACCAGGGATACCTACGAGCAGTACTTC. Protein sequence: CASSSTRDTYEQYF.

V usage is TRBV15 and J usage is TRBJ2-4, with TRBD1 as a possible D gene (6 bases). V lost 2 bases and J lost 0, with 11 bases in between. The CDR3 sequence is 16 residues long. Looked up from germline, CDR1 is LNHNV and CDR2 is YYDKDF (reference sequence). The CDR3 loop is CATSRPQGLAKNIQYF. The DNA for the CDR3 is TGTGCCACCAGCAGACCGCAGGGGCTAGCCAAAAACATTCAGTACTTC.

The CDR3 loop is CSVNPGVGETQYF. The CDR3 DNA sequence: TGCAGCGTTAACCCGGGAGTCGGAGAGACCCAGTACTTC. The chain couples TRBV29-1 to TRBJ2-5; TRBD2 might be the D (6 bases). This CDR3 spans 13 amino acids. V lost 5 bases to trimming and J lost 4 bases, with 14 bases between them. The germline V gene has CDR1 SQVTM and CDR2 ANQGSEA.

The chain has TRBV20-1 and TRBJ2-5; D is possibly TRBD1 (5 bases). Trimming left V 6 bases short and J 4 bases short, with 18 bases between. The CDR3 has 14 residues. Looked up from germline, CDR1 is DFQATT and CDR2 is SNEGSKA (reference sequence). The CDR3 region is CSAPPSAGPETQYF. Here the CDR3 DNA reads TGCAGTGCGCCCCCCTCGGCAGGGCCAGAGACCCAGTACTTC.

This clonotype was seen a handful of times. The CDR3 DNA sequence: TGTGCCAGCAGGATACCGGGACAGGGCTCAGGGGCCAACGTCCTGACTTTC. As protein: CASRIPGQGSGANVLTF. The chain carries TRBV28 and TRBJ2-6; 9 nucleotides agree with TRBD1. Germline V CDR1 and CDR2: MDHEN, SYDVKM. The CDR3 is 17 residues long. With V trimmed by 6 bases and J by 4 bases, 10 bases remained unmatched.

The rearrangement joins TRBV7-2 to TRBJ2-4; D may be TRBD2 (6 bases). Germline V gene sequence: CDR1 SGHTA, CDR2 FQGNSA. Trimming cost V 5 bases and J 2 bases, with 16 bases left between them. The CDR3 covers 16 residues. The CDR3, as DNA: TGTGCCAGCAGCCCAGCGGGTAGGAGTTCCAAAAACATTCAGTACTTC. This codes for CASSPAGRSSKNIQYF.

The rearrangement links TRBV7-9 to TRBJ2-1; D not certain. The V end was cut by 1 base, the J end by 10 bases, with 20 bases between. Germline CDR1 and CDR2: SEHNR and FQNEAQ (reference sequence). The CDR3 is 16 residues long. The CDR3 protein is CASSLERSPQAREQFF. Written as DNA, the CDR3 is TGTGCCAGCAGCTTAGAGCGTAGCCCCCAGGCGAGGGAGCAGTTCTTC.

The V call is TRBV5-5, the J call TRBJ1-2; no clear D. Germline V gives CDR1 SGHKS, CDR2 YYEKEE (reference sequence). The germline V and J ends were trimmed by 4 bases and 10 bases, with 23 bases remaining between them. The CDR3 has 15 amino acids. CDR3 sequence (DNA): TGTGCCAGCAGCGCCCGGCGGCAGCTAACTCAAGACTACACCTTC. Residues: CASSARRQLTQDYTF.

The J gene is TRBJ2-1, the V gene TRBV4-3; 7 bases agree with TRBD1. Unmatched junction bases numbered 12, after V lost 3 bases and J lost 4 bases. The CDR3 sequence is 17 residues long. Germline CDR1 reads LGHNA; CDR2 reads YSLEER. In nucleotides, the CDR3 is TGCGCCAGCAGCCAGGGTTTCGCCGGGACAGAATACAATGAGCAGTTCTTC. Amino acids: CASSQGFAGTEYNEQFF.

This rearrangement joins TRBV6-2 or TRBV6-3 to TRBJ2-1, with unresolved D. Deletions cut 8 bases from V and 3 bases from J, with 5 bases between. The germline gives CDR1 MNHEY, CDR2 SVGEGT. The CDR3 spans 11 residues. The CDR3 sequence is CASGDYNEQFF. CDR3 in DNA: TGTGCCAGCGGGGACTACAATGAGCAGTTCTTC.

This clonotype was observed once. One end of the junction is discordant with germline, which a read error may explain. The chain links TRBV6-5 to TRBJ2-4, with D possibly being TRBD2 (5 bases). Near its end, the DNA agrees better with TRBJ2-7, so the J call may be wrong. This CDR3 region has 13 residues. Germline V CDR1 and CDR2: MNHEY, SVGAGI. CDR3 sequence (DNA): TGTGCCAACAGTTTATCCGGGACCTACGAGCAGTACTTC. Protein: CANSLSGTYEQYF.

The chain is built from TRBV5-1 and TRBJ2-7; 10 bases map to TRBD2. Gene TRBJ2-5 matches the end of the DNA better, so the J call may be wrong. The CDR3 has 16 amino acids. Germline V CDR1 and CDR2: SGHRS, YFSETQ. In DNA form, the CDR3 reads TGCGCCAGCAGGTTGAACACCGGGACTAGCGCTAAGACCCAGTACTTC. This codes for CASRLNTGTSAKTQYF.

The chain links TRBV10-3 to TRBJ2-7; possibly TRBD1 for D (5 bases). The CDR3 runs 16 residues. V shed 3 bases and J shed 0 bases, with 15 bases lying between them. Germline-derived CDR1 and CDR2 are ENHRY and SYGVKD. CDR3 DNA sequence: TGTGCCATCAGTGAATTGGGGCCCCCAAGCTCCTACGAGCAGTACTTC. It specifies CAISELGPPSSYEQYF.

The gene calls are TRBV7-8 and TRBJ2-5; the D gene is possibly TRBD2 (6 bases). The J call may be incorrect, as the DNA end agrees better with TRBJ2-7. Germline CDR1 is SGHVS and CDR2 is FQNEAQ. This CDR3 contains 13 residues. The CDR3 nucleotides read TGTGCCAGCAGGTCGACTAGGGCGCTCGAGCAGTACTTC. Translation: CASRSTRALEQYF.

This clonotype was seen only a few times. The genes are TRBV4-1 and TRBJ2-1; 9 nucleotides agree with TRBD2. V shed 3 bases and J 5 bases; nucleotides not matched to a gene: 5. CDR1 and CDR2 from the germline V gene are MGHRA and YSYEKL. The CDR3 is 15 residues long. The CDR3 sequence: CASSHLQREDNEQFF. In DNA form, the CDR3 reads TGCGCCAGCAGCCATTTACAGCGGGAGGACAATGAGCAGTTCTTC.